These 3 T cell receptor beta chains originate from one sample sequenced in a study of vaccination and CD4 T cells after COVID-19. MiXCR, run by TCRdb on the PCR reads, gives a single entry per CDR3 protein. The sample shows tens of thousands of distinct CDR3 sequences, around 49% of them seen only once. Time point: late sampling 161 to 241 days after vaccination in three convalescent patients. Sequencing was performed on CD4+ T cells from blood, taken about 7 months after SARS-CoV-2 vaccination. The receptors stem from a human donor who had recovered from COVID-19.

This clonotype was observed a few times. V gene TRBV28 combines with J gene TRBJ1-1; D perhaps matches TRBD1 (5 bases). The CDR3 loop spans 17 amino acids. CDR1 and CDR2 (germline): MDHEN, SYDVKM. V lost 6 bases and J 7 bases, leaving 27 bases between the germline ends. CDR3 in amino acids: CASSSRGTRFTTNEAFF. CDR3 DNA sequence: TGTGCCAGCAGCTCCCGGGGGACCCGATTCACCACGAATGAAGCTTTCTTT. Looking up the rest from reference TRBV28 and TRBJ1-1 gives the full variable domain: DVKVTQSSRYLVKRTGEKVFLECVQDMDHENMFWYRQDPGLGLRLIYFSYDVKMKEKGDIPEGYSVSREKKERFSLILESASTNQTSMYLCASSSRGTRFTTNEAFFGQGTRLTVV.

The CDR3 loop reads CASSLTRGTSGSQETQYF. The CDR3 DNA reads as TGTGCCAGCAGCTTGACGCGGGGGACTAGCGGGTCCCAAGAGACCCAGTACTTC. V is TRBV5-6 and J is TRBJ2-5; 12 bases are a match to TRBD2. Germline V gene lookup returns CDR1 SGHDT and CDR2 YYEEEE. CDR3 size: 18 residues. J was trimmed by 1 base and V by 1 base; bases with no gene match: 8.

V is TRBV28 and J is TRBJ2-3, with TRBD2 matching 7 bases. Germline CDR1 is MDHEN and CDR2 is SYDVKM. The junction had 22 bases not matched to a gene; V was cut back by 5 bases and J by 2 bases. The CDR3 covers 20 residues. The CDR3 sequence: CASSTPFGGVFSGDTDTQYF. The CDR3 region has the DNA TGTGCCAGCAGTACCCCATTTGGTGGGGTGTTCAGCGGGGACACAGATACGCAGTATTTT.